A single sample is the source of the 22 T cell receptor beta chains below, sequenced in a study of metastatic and nonmetastatic thyroid tumors. TCRdb called clones again from the PCR reads with MiXCR. The profile shows 23,000 or so clones, around a fifth of them singletons. Among the patients, none had received any treatment before thyroid surgery. Sequenced sample: blood. The receptors were gathered from a male donor with papillary thyroid cancer or a benign thyroid nodule (not recorded which). Some clones in this sample may be carry-over from other donors' samples.

This clone was seen only once. The J gene is TRBJ2-7, the V gene TRBV7-3; D tentatively fits TRBD1 or TRBD2 (5 bases each). Trimming shortened V by 6 bases and J by 2 bases, and 17 bases separated the two germline ends. The length of the CDR3 is 15 residues. The germline V gene encodes CDR1 SGHTA and CDR2 FQGTGA. CDR3 in amino acids: CASSPNARGPYEQYF. CDR3 DNA: TGTGCCAGCAGTCCCAATGCTCGGGGACCCTACGAGCAGTACTTC.

The chain links TRBV30 to TRBJ2-7; 7 positions match TRBD2. The CDR3 is made up of 14 amino acids. After removal of 2 bases from V and 6 bases from J, the junction contained 10 bases not matched to a gene. Germline assignment: CDR1 GTSNPN and CDR2 SVGIG (reference sequence). The DNA for the CDR3 is TGTGCCTGGAGTCCCGGACTAGGTATCGGCGAGCAGTACTTC. It codes for CAWSPGLGIGEQYF.

The table lists this clone with many counts. The CDR3 DNA sequence: TGTGCCAGCAGTTTAGGTCCAGGCCGTGAAGCTTTCTTT. It codes for CASSLGPGREAFF. The rearrangement links TRBV27 to TRBJ1-1; D is unresolved. This CDR3 has 13 amino acids. Germline CDR1 MNHEY, CDR2 SMNVEV (reference sequence). The ends were cut back, 2 bases at V and 7 bases at J, with 11 bases in the middle.

This clone was seen only a few times. V usage is TRBV12-3 or TRBV12-4 and J usage is TRBJ2-3; D possibly uses TRBD1 or TRBD2 (5 bases each). V shed 3 bases and J shed 5 bases, with 12 bases lying between them. The CDR3 has 14 residues. CDR3: CASSFMGVGDTQYF. The CDR3 DNA sequence: TGTGCCAGCAGTTTCATGGGGGTAGGAGATACGCAGTATTTT.

This clone was found a few times. This may stem from a read error, because a much larger clone lies one nucleotide away. The chain has TRBV7-9 and TRBJ1-4; no definite D call. The CDR3 is 13 amino acids. The V end lost 5 bases, the J end lost 3 bases, and 7 bases lay between the germline ends. Germline CDR1 reads SEHNR; CDR2 reads FQNEAQ (reference sequence). In DNA form, the CDR3 reads TGTGCCAGCAGCGTCCAGGCTAATGAAAAACTGTTTTTT. This encodes CASSVQANEKLFF. Together with reference TRBV7-9 and TRBJ1-4, the CDR3 gives the full variable domain: DTGVSQNPRHKITKRGQNVTFRCDPISEHNRLYWYRQTLGQGPEFLTYFQNEAQLEKSRLLSDRFSAERPKGSFSTLEIQRTEQGDSAMYLCASSVQANEKLFFGSGTQLSVL.

This clone was seen more than once but under ten times. The rearrangement joins TRBV2 to TRBJ2-7; no firm D call. The CDR3 length is 13 residues. Trimming stripped 5 bases from V and 2 bases from J, with 10 bases between. Looked up from germline, CDR1 is SNHLY and CDR2 is FYNNEI. The CDR3 nucleotides read TGTGCCAGCAGTCCGGGCGGTACCTACGAGCAGTACTTC. Translation: CASSPGGTYEQYF.

At least ten counts were recorded for this clone. The chain carries TRBV11-2 and TRBJ2-2; D gene uncertain. The germline V gene has CDR1 SGHAT and CDR2 FQNNGV. The CDR3 is 14 residues long. Trimming took 3 bases from V and 0 from J, leaving 5 bases between them. This CDR3 is CASSFSSNTGELFF. The CDR3, as DNA: TGTGCCAGCAGCTTCTCATCGAACACCGGGGAGCTGTTTTTT.

This clone was detected ten times or more. V and J are TRBV18 and TRBJ1-4; 9 nucleotides agree with TRBD1. This CDR3 has 15 residues. V lost 1 base to trimming and J lost 8 bases; unmatched junction nucleotides: 5. Per the germline V gene, CDR1 is KGHSH and CDR2 is LQKENI. DNA of the CDR3: TGTGCCAGCTCACCACTTGGGACAGGGAACGAAAAACTGTTTTTT. Translated: CASSPLGTGNEKLFF.

This clone has more than one count but fewer than ten. The chain has TRBV6-1 and TRBJ2-2; D remains ambiguous. Germline values: CDR1 MNHNS, CDR2 SASEGT. CDR3 length equals 14 residues. Trimming shortened V by 6 bases and J by 1 base, and 9 bases separated the two germline ends. DNA of the CDR3: TGTGCCAGCAGGTTAAGCGAGAACACCGGGGAGCTGTTTTTT. Encoded protein: CASRLSENTGELFF.

The CDR3 protein is CASSQGRDSPLHF. CDR3 DNA sequence: TGTGCCAGCAGCCAGGGGAGAGATTCACCCCTCCACTTT. The chain links TRBV3-1 to TRBJ1-6; D not resolved. Trimming cost V 3 bases and J 8 bases, with 8 bases left between them. The germline V gene encodes CDR1 LGHDT and CDR2 YNNKEL (reference sequence). This CDR3 is built from 13 residues.

Only a few counts were recorded for this clone. The chain is built from TRBV18 and TRBJ2-3; no reliable D call. The CDR3 sequence is 15 residues long. V gave up 5 bases and J gave up 0 bases, with 12 bases separating them. Germline CDR1 and CDR2: KGHSH and LQKENI. CDR3 protein: CASSGVEQSTDTQYF. As DNA, the CDR3 is TGTGCCAGCTCAGGGGTCGAGCAGAGCACAGATACGCAGTATTTT.

By sample share, this clone is medium-sized. The chain has TRBV5-1 and TRBJ2-7; D gene uncertain. CDR3 length: 16 residues. CDR1 SGHRS and CDR2 YFSETQ come from the germline V gene. Between the trimmed V and J ends, which lost 1 base and 3 bases, there was a span of 17 bases. The CDR3, as DNA: TGCGCCAGCAGCTTGTCGACGCCCCCCGAGGACTACGAGCAGTACTTC. This encodes CASSLSTPPEDYEQYF.

This clone was counted ten times or more. The chain carries TRBV19 and TRBJ2-5, with D possibly being TRBD1 or TRBD2 (5 bases each). Germline CDR1 and CDR2: LNHDA and SQIVND (reference sequence). The V end lost 5 bases, the J end lost 1 base, and 17 bases lay between the germline ends. The CDR3 sequence is 16 residues long. The CDR3 reads CASSLIFTGTQETQYF. CDR3 sequence (DNA): TGTGCCAGTAGTCTGATCTTCACCGGGACCCAAGAGACCCAGTACTTC.

The table lists this clone with many counts. The V gene is TRBV19, the J gene TRBJ2-3; no reliable D call. The germline gives CDR1 LNHDA, CDR2 SQIVND (reference sequence). This CDR3 region has 16 residues. The ends were cut back, 3 bases at V and 6 bases at J, with 19 bases in the middle. The CDR3 sequence: CASSIVRDLFGDTQYF. The DNA for the CDR3 is TGTGCCAGTAGTATTGTCCGAGACCTCTTTGGGGATACGCAGTATTTT.

This clone qualifies as medium-sized. The CDR3 nucleotides are TGTGCCAGCAGTTTACTAGCGGGAGCTCTCGGGGAGCTGTTTTTT. Protein sequence: CASSLLAGALGELFF. The gene calls are TRBV2 and TRBJ2-2, with 11 bases lining up with TRBD2. The trim removed 5 bases at V and 7 bases at J, leaving 6 bases unmatched. Germline loops: CDR1 SNHLY, CDR2 FYNNEI. There are 15 residues in the CDR3.

This clone has just a few counts. V is TRBV5-1 and J is TRBJ2-2, with 8 bases identical to TRBD2. CDR1 is SGHRS and CDR2 is YFSETQ in the germline V gene. Trimming at V came to 1 base and at J to 9 bases, leaving 14 bases not matched to a gene. The CDR3 consists of 17 residues. Here the CDR3 DNA reads TGCGCCAGCAGCTTGACTAGCGGTACCGGCATGACCTGGGAGCTGTTTTTT. The encoded protein is CASSLTSGTGMTWELFF.

The chain links TRBV6-1 to TRBJ1-5; TRBD1 matches at 7 bases. This CDR3 has 13 residues. The trim removed 5 bases at V and 6 bases at J, leaving 4 bases unmatched. Looked up from germline, CDR1 is MNHNS and CDR2 is SASEGT. The CDR3 DNA reads as TGTGCCAGCAGTCCCAACAGGGGTCAGCCCCAGCATTTT. Translation gives CASSPNRGQPQHF.

This clone is judged medium-sized (0.01 to 0.1%). This chain uses TRBV12-3 or TRBV12-4 with TRBJ2-7; a weak D match, TRBD1 (5 bases). The ends were cut back, 1 base at V and 5 bases at J, with 6 bases in the middle. This CDR3 has 12 amino acids. The CDR3 loop reads CASSLEGDEQYF. The CDR3 DNA reads TGTGCCAGCAGTTTAGAAGGGGACGAGCAGTACTTC.

This clone was found a few times. This clone may be a read error of a much larger clone one base away. The chain couples TRBV5-1 to TRBJ2-5, with 8 bases lining up with TRBD1. Germline loops: CDR1 SGHRS, CDR2 YFSETQ. The CDR3 runs 16 residues. CDR3 coding DNA: TGCGCCAGCAGCCCCCAGTTGCAGACAGGGGAAGAGACCCTGTACTTC. Its translation is CASSPQLQTGEETLYF.

This clone came up a few times. This chain links TRBV6-6 with TRBJ1-2; 11 bases line up with TRBD1. Germline V CDR1 and CDR2: MNHNY, SVGAGI (reference sequence). J lost 5 bases, V lost 1 base, and 6 bases had no gene match. The CDR3 consists of 16 residues. Here the CDR3 reads CASSYLRTGGSYGYTF. The DNA for the CDR3 is TGTGCCAGCAGTTACTTACGGACAGGGGGCAGTTATGGCTACACCTTC.

This clone was detected many times. V is TRBV4-2 and J is TRBJ2-7, with D possibly matching TRBD1 (5 bases). Between the trimmed V and J ends, which lost 0 bases and 2 bases, there was a span of 17 bases. The length of the CDR3 is 17 residues. The germline gives CDR1 LGHNA, CDR2 YNFKEQ. The DNA for the CDR3 is TGTGCCAGCAGCCAAGAGGGGCCTGGGGTCTACACCTACGAGCAGTACTTC. Its protein product is CASSQEGPGVYTYEQYF.

The chain links TRBV25-1 to TRBJ2-1, with D possibly TRBD2 on 6 matching bases. The CDR3 length is 13 residues. Germline assignment: CDR1 MGHDK and CDR2 SYGVNS. The germline V and J ends were trimmed by 4 bases and 8 bases, with 12 bases remaining between them. The CDR3 DNA is TGTGCCAGCAGTGCGGGAGTCTGCGATGAGCAGTTCTTC. Its protein product is CASSAGVCDEQFF.